Shown below are 6 T cell receptor beta chains from a single sample sequenced in a study of control samples from healthy donors and cancer patients. Assay: immunoSEQ multiplex PCR; the TCRdb copy retains only in-frame clones and omits some. There are 100,000 to 150,000 clones in the sample; 87% occur only once, and 9% to 13% lies in the top ten. Sequenced material: blood. These receptors came from a man aged 25 to 45 in good health.

The CDR3 here is CASSVGRAHTEAFF. The CDR3, as DNA: TGTGCCAGCAGTGTTGGCAGGGCCCACACTGAAGCTTTCTTT. The chain uses TRBV25-1 and TRBJ1-1, with D tentatively TRBD1 (5 bases). Trimming pared 4 bases from V and 3 bases from J, leaving 12 bases between. Germline loops: CDR1 MGHDK, CDR2 SYGVNS. The CDR3 consists of 14 residues. Variable domain in full (rest from reference TRBV25-1 and TRBJ1-1): EADIYQTPRYLVIGTGKKITLECSQTMGHDKMYWYQQDPGMELHLIHYSYGVNSTEKGDLSSESTVSRIRTEHFPLTLESARPSHTSQYLCASSVGRAHTEAFFGQGTRLTVV.

This clone was observed a single time. J is TRBJ1-6 and V is TRBV30, with no clear D. Trimming removed 4 bases at V and 3 bases at J, with 10 bases between. CDR3 length: 14 amino acids. Germline CDR1 and CDR2: GTSNPN and SVGIG (reference sequence). The CDR3 region is CAWNSAYYNSPLHF. In nucleotides, the CDR3 is TGTGCCTGGAATTCCGCCTACTATAATTCACCCCTCCACTTT.

The chain joins TRBV30 to TRBJ1-6; D ambiguous. Per the germline V gene, CDR1 is GTSNPN and CDR2 is SVGIG (reference sequence). This CDR3 has 15 amino acids. V lost 0 bases and J 6 bases, leaving 12 bases between the germline ends. CDR3 nucleotide sequence: TGTGCCTGGAGTGTACTCCGGGGATTTAATTCACCCCTCCACTTT. This translates into CAWSVLRGFNSPLHF.

The table lists this clone with a count of one. This rearrangement joins TRBV3-1 (or the pseudogene TRBV3-2) to TRBJ2-5, with 8 bases that match TRBD1. Germline values: CDR1 LGHDT, CDR2 YNNKEL (reference sequence). J gave up 5 bases and V 6 bases, and 8 bases lay outside the gene matches. The CDR3 has 14 residues. The CDR3 is CASRTVRGRETQYF. DNA of the CDR3: TGTGCCAGCAGGACCGTCAGGGGGCGTGAGACCCAGTACTTC.

J is TRBJ2-1 and V is TRBV2; 8 bases match TRBD2. From germline, CDR1 is SNHLY and CDR2 FYNNEI. The CDR3 totals 14 residues. Germline trimming cut 1 base from V and 10 bases from J; bases unmatched to any gene: 6. The CDR3 sequence is CASSEGRGAFEQFF. The DNA for the CDR3 is TGTGCCAGCAGTGAAGGGCGGGGGGCATTCGAGCAGTTCTTC.

V is TRBV2 and J is TRBJ1-2; D possibly corresponds to TRBD1 (5 bases). Germline V gene lookup returns CDR1 SNHLY and CDR2 FYNNEI. V was clipped by 6 bases and J by 0 bases, with 14 bases between them. The CDR3 sequence is 15 residues long. The chain's CDR3 is CASRESRQTNYGYTF. CDR3 nucleotide sequence: TGTGCCAGCAGAGAATCAAGACAGACTAACTATGGCTACACCTTC.